One T cell receptor (beta chain) is described in this entry. What it binds is not known. Unique molecular identifiers were used to barcode this TCRbeta library. Each CDR3 protein gets one entry after TCRdb re-called the PCR reads with MiXCR. This table has roughly 160,000 distinct CDR3 sequences, approximately 12% appearing once. This sample was taken from a study of T-cell reconstitution after alpha-beta-depleted transplantation in children. Overall study findings and caveats: Several hundred rapidly expanded clones from non-depleted graft cells reportedly supplied alpha-beta T cells about two months post-transplant. Recipient T cells and thymic progenitors that survived were the source of the high TCRbeta diversity seen at day 60 in some patients. Newly produced T cells mostly provided counts and TCRbeta diversity after one year, as hyperexpanded clones declined.

The trim removed 2 bases at V and 1 base at J, leaving 7 bases unmatched. This CDR3 has 18 amino acids. Germline lookup yields CDR1 SGDLS and CDR2 YYNGEE. The TCR originated in a boy aged 2 to 9 with acute myeloid leukemia, due to receive a stem cell transplant. The V gene is TRBV9, the J gene TRBJ2-6, with TRBD2 matching over 9 bases. This specimen was PBMCs, taken before TCRalphabeta/CD19-depleted stem cell transplant. The CDR3 is CASSVGSLAGSGANVLTF. The CDR3 DNA sequence: TGTGCCAGCAGCGTCGGGTCGCTAGCGGGATCTGGGGCCAACGTCCTGACTTTC.